This T cell receptor (beta chain) was identified during a study of PD-L1 blockade in urothelial cancer (dated by TCRdb to about 2017). In terms of the full investigation: All patients started therapy around 2014 and received atezolizumab 1,200 mg intravenously every 3 weeks. Pretreatment blood TCR-seq was available for 27 to 30 patients, at least one posttreatment blood collection was obtained for 25 or so patients, and tumor TCR-seq was available for 25 or so patients. From tumor samples, the median yield was approximately 1,400 T cells and roughly 1,000 unique TCRs, with median clonality of around 0.094 and T cell proportion of 0.097 to 0.1. Pretreatment tumor samples, along with matched peripheral blood collected serially before and after atezolizumab treatment, underwent TCR sequencing. Patients had an ECOG performance status of 0 or 1 and had received between 0 and 3 prior chemotherapy regimens. Five patients were left out of tumor TCR analyses because tumors from two patients failed quality control and three patients had no tumor available. Progression-free survival longer than 6 months counted as durable clinical benefit, and TCR features were additionally tested against both progression-free and overall survival. An exploratory multi-omic analysis was conducted of the somatic, immune and clinical correlates of response to PD-L1 blockade with atezolizumab in urothelial cancer. In the same patients who had TCR sequencing, pretreatment tumors also underwent whole exome sequencing and RNA sequencing. Under 10 patients reached durable clinical benefit, while 20 to 25 patients did not. About nine tenths of the roughly 29 patients were males with bladder-origin urothelial cancer, and about 65% of the roughly 30 reported a prior smoking history. The research as a whole found: Because the sample size was small (n of about 29) and many exploratory analyses were performed, the results are intended to be hypothesis-generating. FFPE tumor samples that were not collected immediately before treatment were used, and only one sample per patient was analyzed, so heterogeneity was possibly missed. Patients with durable benefit showed greater expansion of tumor-associated TCR clones in peripheral blood 3 weeks after starting treatment (n of about 22, p = 0.022). The proportion of tumor-infiltrating T lymphocytes was higher in patients with durable benefit (n ≈ 24, Mann-Whitney p = 0.047).

To note about this clone: What antigen it recognizes has not been identified. No base-level quality is on record; no much larger clone is a single base apart.

Synthetic TCR analog templates were spiked into each PCR to estimate absolute template abundance from read counts. For FFPE tumors, housekeeping genes were amplified and quantified so that usable DNA could be estimated and T cell fraction could be computed. Using the immunoSEQ assay, TCRbeta CDR3 regions were amplified from genomic DNA with bias-controlled V and J gene primers. Rearranged TCRbeta segments were sequenced at approximately 20X coverage. The published analysis was carried out like this. Clustering was used to correct sequencing errors, and CDR3s were annotated against IMGT to assign V, D and J genes. Out-of-frame and stop-codon sequences were excluded, and only productive TCRbeta rearrangements were used in downstream analyses. Clonality was computed as one minus Shannon entropy normalized by the log of the number of unique productive sequences. Clones differing between time points or between blood and tumor were identified using Fisher's exact test with Benjamini-Hochberg correction, with an adjusted p below 0.01 applied as the threshold. What TCRdb holds here is the immuneACCESS table cut down to in-frame rearrangements. Part of the clones is not present; checked against another copy, under half of the missing clones reflect an unresolved V gene, and the others are unexplained. D and trimming were read from the DNA, whereas the V and J calls and clone size are those reported in that table. In all, the sample holds approximately 35,000 clones, and more than 35% of those were seen once. Just under 9% of the sample is in the top ten clones.

Reading the germline V gene gives CDR1 KGHSH and CDR2 LQKENI. The V and J ends are trimmed by 4 bases and 6 bases, leaving 23 bases between them. The CDR3 has 17 amino acids, counting the end cysteine and phenylalanine. Only the CDR3 part of the read is kept: 51 bases, read in frame from the first base. Sample time point, as interpreted from the label and publication: pretreatment tumor sample. A total of 25 to 35 patients with locally advanced or metastatic urothelial carcinoma, treated at Memorial Sloan Kettering on a trial protocol, made up the cohort. All tumor tissue used for sequencing was obtained before atezolizumab dosing. The Qiagen DNeasy Blood extraction kit was used to purify genomic DNA from total PBMCs and tumor samples.

Rearrangement joined TRBV18 to TRBJ2-3; perhaps TRBD2 is the D gene, with 6 bases matching. Source: tumor tissue, taken before atezolizumab (anti-PD-L1) treatment. The TCR comes from a man aged 55 to 70 with urothelial cancer. The DNA sequence follows: TGTGCCAGCTCACTACCGGGGGAGTGGTGGTTTCGGGATACGCAGTATTTT. It codes for CASSLPGEWWFRDTQYF. The full variable domain, completed from the reference TRBV18 and TRBJ2-3 proteins outside the CDR3, reads NAGVMQNPRHLVRRRGQEARLRCSPMKGHSHVYWYRQLPEEGLKFMVYLQKENIIDESGMPKERFSAEFPKEGPSILRIQQVVRGDSAAYFCASSLPGEWWFRDTQYFGPGTRLTVL.